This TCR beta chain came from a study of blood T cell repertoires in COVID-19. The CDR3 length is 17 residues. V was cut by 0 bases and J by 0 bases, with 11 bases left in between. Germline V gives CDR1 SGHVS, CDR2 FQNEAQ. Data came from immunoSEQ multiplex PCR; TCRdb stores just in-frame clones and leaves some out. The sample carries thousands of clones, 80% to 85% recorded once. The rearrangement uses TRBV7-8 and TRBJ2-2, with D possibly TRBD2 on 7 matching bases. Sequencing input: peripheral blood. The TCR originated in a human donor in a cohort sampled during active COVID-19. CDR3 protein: CASSLARGGPNTGELFF. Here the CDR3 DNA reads TGTGCCAGCAGCTTAGCGAGGGGGGGCCCGAACACCGGGGAGCTGTTTTTT.